The 9 T cell receptor beta chains below come from one sample, sequenced in a study of blood T cells in healthy people across ages. A sample-barcoded 5' primer and a J-beta primer mix were used in a second PCR of about 7 to 12 cycles. TCRdb redid the calling of the 5' RACE reads with MiXCR, one entry per CDR3 protein. The sample includes around 1,000,000 distinct CDR3 sequences, around two fifths seen only once; the top ten take 10% to 15%. The sample taken for sequencing was blood. The origin of the receptors is a man between 18 and 35 years old in good health.

This clonotype came up a few times. The V call is TRBV6-5, the J call TRBJ2-3, with D perhaps assigned TRBD1 or TRBD2 (5 bases each). V was clipped by 2 bases and J by 2 bases, with 17 bases between them. This CDR3 is 17 amino acids long. CDR1 is MNHEY, CDR2 SVGAGI, per germline. CDR3: CASSYHSRGSTTDTQYF. The CDR3 DNA sequence: TGTGCCAGCAGTTACCACTCGAGGGGCAGCACCACAGATACGCAGTATTTT.

The chain combines TRBV27 with TRBJ1-2, with 8 bases fitting TRBD1. The CDR3 covers 14 residues. V trimming: 8 bases; J trimming: 0 bases; junction bases outside the gene matches: 5. In germline, CDR1 is MNHEY, CDR2 SMNVEV (reference sequence). The CDR3, as DNA: TGTGCCAGCGGACAGGGACTTTCTAACTATGGCTACACCTTC. This codes for CASGQGLSNYGYTF.

The rearrangement uses TRBV7-9 and TRBJ1-2, with a tentative D call TRBD1 (5 bases). CDR3 length equals 14 residues. Trimming removed 4 bases from V and 4 bases from J, with 13 bases in between. The germline CDR1 and CDR2 sequences are SEHNR and FQNEAQ (reference sequence). Here the CDR3 reads CASSSQGSGYGYTF. Written as DNA, the CDR3 is TGTGCCAGCAGCTCGCAGGGAAGTGGCTATGGCTACACCTTC.

The CDR3, as DNA: TGTGCCAGCCGAATAGGGGATTCCGACTATGGCTACACCTTC. It is translated as CASRIGDSDYGYTF. This chain uses TRBV10-3 with TRBJ1-2; TRBD1 is a possible D gene (5 bases). The CDR3 is 14 residues long. Per the germline V gene, CDR1 is ENHRY and CDR2 is SYGVKD. V was trimmed by 10 bases and J by 3 bases, leaving 18 bases between them.

The chain is built from TRBV12-3 or TRBV12-4 and TRBJ2-1; D not certain. With 2 bases removed from V and 7 bases from J, the gap between germline ends came to 12 bases. The CDR3 has 14 amino acids. The DNA for the CDR3 is TGTGCCAGCAGTTTAAGGCCCAACGAGAATGAGCAGTTCTTC. Its protein product is CASSLRPNENEQFF.

This clonotype has just a few counts. The rearrangement joins TRBV5-1 to TRBJ2-1; weak D call: TRBD2 (6 bases). CDR1 and CDR2 (germline): SGHRS, YFSETQ. V was clipped by 4 bases and J by 5 bases, with 10 bases between them. This CDR3 is built from 13 residues. For the CDR3, the DNA is TGCGCCAGCAGCACGGACTACCACAATGAGCAGTTCTTC. It specifies CASSTDYHNEQFF.

The chain is built from TRBV7-6 and TRBJ1-1; D unclear. The CDR3 extends over 13 amino acids. Trimming took off 1 base at V and 3 bases at J, with 6 bases between the two ends. The germline CDR1 and CDR2 sequences are SGHVS and FNYEAQ. CDR3 in amino acids: CASSLDTYTEAFF. Written as DNA, the CDR3 is TGTGCCAGCAGCTTAGACACCTACACTGAAGCTTTCTTT.

This clonotype has at least ten counts. This chain links TRBV4-3 with TRBJ2-3; maybe TRBD2 (5 bases). Germline V gene lookup returns CDR1 LGHNA and CDR2 YSLEER. V lost 3 bases and J lost 2, with 12 bases in between. CDR3 length equals 15 residues. The CDR3 bases are TGCGCCAGCAGCCAGGGGAGAGTAAACACAGATACGCAGTATTTT. This sequence encodes CASSQGRVNTDTQYF.

The rearrangement joins TRBV5-6 to TRBJ2-1; 10 nucleotides match TRBD2. Germline V gene sequence: CDR1 SGHDT, CDR2 YYEEEE. There are 15 residues in the CDR3. V gave up 0 bases and J gave up 7 bases; unmatched junction bases: 4. The chain's CDR3 is CASSLEAGGQNEQFF. The CDR3 nucleotides are TGTGCCAGCAGCTTGGAAGCGGGGGGGCAGAATGAGCAGTTCTTC. Drawing the rest from reference TRBV5-6 and TRBJ2-1, the complete variable domain is DAGVTQSPTHLIKTRGQQVTLRCSPKSGHDTVSWYQQALGQGPQFIFQYYEEEERQRGNFPDRFSGHQFPNYSSELNVNALLLGDSALYLCASSLEAGGQNEQFFGPGTRLTVL.